This TCR beta chain was identified in a study of CDR3 diversity in severe acne. The CDR3 runs 17 residues. Germline lookup yields CDR1 LNHDA and CDR2 SQIVND (reference sequence). J lost 9 bases, V lost 6 bases, and 18 bases had no gene match. TCRdb reanalysed the PCR reads using MiXCR and keeps one entry per CDR3 protein. Of approximately 90,000 distinct CDR3 sequences in the sample, 45% to 50% were seen once. In this sample, this clonotype turned up many times. The chain recombines TRBV19 with TRBJ1-5, with TRBD1 matching 9 bases. Specimen: blood. This receptor was taken from a male donor in good health, serving as a control. The CDR3 reads CASSHPGDRALMLPQHF. DNA for the CDR3: TGTGCCAGTAGCCATCCGGGGGACAGGGCTTTGATGTTGCCCCAGCATTTT.